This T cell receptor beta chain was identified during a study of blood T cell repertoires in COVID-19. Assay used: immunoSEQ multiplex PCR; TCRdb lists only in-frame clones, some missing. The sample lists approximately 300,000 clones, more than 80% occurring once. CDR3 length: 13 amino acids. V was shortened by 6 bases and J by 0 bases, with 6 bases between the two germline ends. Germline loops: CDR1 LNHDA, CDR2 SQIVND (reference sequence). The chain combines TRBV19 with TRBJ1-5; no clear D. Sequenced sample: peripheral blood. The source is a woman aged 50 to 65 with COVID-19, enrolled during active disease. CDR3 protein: CASRQYSNQPQHF. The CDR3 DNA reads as TGTGCCAGTAGACAGTATAGCAATCAGCCCCAGCATTTT.